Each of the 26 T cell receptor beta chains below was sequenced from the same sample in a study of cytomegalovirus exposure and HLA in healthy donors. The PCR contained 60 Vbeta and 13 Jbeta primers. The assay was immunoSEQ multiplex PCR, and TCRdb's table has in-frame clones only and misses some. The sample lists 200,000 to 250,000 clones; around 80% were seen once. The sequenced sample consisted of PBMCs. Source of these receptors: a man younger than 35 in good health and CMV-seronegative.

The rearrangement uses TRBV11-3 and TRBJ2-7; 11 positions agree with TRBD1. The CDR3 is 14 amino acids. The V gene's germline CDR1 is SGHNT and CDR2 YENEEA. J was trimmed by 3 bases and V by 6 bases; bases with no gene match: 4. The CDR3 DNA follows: TGTGCCAGCAGTCGGGGGACAGGGGGCTACGAGCAGTACTTC. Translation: CASSRGTGGYEQYF.

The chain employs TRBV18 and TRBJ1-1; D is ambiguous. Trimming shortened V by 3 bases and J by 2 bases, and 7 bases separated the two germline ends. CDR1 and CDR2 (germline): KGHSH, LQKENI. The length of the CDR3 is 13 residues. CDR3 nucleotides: TGTGCCAGCTCACCCGGGTTTAACACTGAAGCTTTCTTT. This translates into CASSPGFNTEAFF.

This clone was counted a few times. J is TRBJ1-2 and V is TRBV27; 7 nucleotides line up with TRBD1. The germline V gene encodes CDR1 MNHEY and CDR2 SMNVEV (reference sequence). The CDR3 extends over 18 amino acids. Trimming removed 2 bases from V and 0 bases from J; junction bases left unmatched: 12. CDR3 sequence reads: CASSLRRQGLNTNYGYTF. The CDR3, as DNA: TGTGCCAGCAGTTTACGTCGACAGGGCCTAAATACTAACTATGGCTACACCTTC.

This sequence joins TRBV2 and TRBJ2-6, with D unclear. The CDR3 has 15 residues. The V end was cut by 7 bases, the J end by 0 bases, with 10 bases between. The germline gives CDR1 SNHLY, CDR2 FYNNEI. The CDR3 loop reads CASNNKRSGANVLTF. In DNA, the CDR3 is TGTGCCAGCAACAATAAGCGCTCTGGGGCCAACGTCCTGACTTTC.

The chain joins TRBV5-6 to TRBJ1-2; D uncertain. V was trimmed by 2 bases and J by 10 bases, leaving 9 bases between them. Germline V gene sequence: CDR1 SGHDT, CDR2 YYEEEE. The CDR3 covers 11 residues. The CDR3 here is CASSFAETYTF. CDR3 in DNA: TGTGCCAGCAGCTTTGCGGAGACCTACACCTTC.

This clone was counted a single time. DNA for the CDR3: TGTGCCAGCAGCTGGGGGGGGGCTAGCGGTTCCTACGAGCAGTACTTC. Its protein product is CASSWGGASGSYEQYF. This chain links TRBV5-4 with TRBJ2-7; the D gene is possibly TRBD2 (7 bases). The CDR3 has 16 residues. Germline V gene sequence: CDR1 SGHNT, CDR2 YYREEE (reference sequence). Trimming took off 3 bases at V and 1 base at J, with 17 bases between the two ends.

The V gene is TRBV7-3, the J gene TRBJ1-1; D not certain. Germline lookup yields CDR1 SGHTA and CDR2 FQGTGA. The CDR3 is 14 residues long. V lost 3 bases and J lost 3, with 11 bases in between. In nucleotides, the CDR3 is TGTGCCAGCAGCTTCGCAGGAAAACACACTGAAGCTTTCTTT. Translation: CASSFAGKHTEAFF.

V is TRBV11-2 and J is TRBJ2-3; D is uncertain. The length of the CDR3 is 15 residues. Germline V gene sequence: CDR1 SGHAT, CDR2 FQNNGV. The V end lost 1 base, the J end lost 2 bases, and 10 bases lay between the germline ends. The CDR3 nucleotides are TGTGCCAGCAGCTTAGTAGACTTTCCCACAGATACGCAGTATTTT. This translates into CASSLVDFPTDTQYF. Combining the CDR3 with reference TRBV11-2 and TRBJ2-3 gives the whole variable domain EAGVAQSPRYKIIEKRQSVAFWCNPISGHATLYWYQQILGQGPKLLIQFQNNGVVDDSQLPKDRFSAERLKGVDSTLKIQPAKLEDSAVYLCASSLVDFPTDTQYFGPGTRLTVL.

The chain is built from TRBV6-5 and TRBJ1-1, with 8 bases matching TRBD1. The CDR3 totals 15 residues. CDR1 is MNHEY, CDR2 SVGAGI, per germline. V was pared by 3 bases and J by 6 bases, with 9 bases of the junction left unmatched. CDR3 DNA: TGTGCCAGCAGTTATTCCGGGACAGGCAGGGCTGAAGCTTTCTTT. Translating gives CASSYSGTGRAEAFF.

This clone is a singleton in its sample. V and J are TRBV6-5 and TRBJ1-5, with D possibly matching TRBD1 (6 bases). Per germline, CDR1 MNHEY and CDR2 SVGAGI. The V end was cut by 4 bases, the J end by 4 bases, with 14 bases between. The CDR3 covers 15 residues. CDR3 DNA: TGTGCCAGCAGTTCCACACGACAGGTAAATCAGCCCCAGCATTTT. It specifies CASSSTRQVNQPQHF.

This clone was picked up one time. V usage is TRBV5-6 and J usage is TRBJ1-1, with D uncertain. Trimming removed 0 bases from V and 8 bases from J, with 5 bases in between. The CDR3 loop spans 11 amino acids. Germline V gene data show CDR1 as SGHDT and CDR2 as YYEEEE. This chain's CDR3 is CASSLASEAFF. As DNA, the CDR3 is TGTGCCAGCAGCTTGGCCTCGGAAGCTTTCTTT.

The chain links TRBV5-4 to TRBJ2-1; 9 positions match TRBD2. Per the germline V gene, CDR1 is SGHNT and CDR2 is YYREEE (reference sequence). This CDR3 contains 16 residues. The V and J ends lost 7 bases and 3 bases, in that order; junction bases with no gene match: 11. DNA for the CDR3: TGTGCCAGCTCAATCCCCGGGACTAGCTTCTACAATGAGCAGTTCTTC. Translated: CASSIPGTSFYNEQFF.

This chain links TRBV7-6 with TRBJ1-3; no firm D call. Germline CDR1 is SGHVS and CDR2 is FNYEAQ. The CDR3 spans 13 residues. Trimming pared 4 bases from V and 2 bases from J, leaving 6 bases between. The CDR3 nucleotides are TGTGCCAGCAGCTCCGGGGCTGGAAACACCATATATTTT. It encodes CASSSGAGNTIYF.

The CDR3 loop reads CASSSLTSETQYF. The DNA of the CDR3 is TGTGCCAGCAGCTCATTGACTAGTGAGACCCAGTACTTC. The rearrangement links TRBV5-4 to TRBJ2-5, with D possibly TRBD2 on 6 matching bases. Germline CDR1 is SGHNT and CDR2 is YYREEE (reference sequence). The CDR3 contains 13 residues. V was trimmed by 3 bases and J by 5 bases, leaving 11 bases between them.

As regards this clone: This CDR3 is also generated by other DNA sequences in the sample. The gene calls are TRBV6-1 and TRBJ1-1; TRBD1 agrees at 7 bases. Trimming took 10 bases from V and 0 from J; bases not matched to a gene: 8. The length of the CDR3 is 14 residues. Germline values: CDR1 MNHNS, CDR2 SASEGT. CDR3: CATSEGTVNTEAFF. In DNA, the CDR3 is TGTGCCACCTCCGAAGGGACAGTGAACACTGAAGCTTTCTTT.

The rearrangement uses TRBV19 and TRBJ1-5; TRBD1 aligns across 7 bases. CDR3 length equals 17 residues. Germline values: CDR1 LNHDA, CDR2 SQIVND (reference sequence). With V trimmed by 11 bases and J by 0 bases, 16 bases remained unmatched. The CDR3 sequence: CASHPNQGGPSNQPQHF. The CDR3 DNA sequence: TGTGCCTCCCACCCCAACCAGGGGGGACCTAGCAATCAGCCCCAGCATTTT.

The CDR3 coding sequence is TGTGCCAGCAGCTCAAAAGACAGTAAAGGCTACGAGCAGTACTTC. This codes for CASSSKDSKGYEQYF. The chain is built from TRBV7-9 and TRBJ2-7; a possible D gene is TRBD1 (5 bases). The V gene lost 4 bases and the J gene lost 3 bases, with 16 bases spanning the gap. CDR3 length equals 15 residues. The germline V gene has CDR1 SEHNR and CDR2 FQNEAQ (reference sequence).

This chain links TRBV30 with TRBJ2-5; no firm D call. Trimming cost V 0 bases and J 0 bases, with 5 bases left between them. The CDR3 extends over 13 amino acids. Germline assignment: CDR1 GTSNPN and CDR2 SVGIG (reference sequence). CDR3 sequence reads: CAWSVQHQETQYF. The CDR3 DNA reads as TGTGCCTGGAGTGTACAGCACCAAGAGACCCAGTACTTC.

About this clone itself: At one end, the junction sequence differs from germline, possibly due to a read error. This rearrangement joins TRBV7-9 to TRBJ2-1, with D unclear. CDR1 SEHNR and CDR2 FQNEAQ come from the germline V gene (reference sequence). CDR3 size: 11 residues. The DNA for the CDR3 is TGTTCCAGCAGCTTCACGGGTGAGCAGTTCTTC. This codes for CSSSFTGEQFF.

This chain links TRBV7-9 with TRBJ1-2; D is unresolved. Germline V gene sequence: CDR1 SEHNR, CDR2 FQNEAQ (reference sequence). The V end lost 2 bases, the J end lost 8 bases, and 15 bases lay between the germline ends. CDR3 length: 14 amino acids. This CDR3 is CASSLIAALGGYTF. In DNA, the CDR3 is TGTGCCAGCAGCTTAATAGCAGCCCTCGGGGGCTACACCTTC.

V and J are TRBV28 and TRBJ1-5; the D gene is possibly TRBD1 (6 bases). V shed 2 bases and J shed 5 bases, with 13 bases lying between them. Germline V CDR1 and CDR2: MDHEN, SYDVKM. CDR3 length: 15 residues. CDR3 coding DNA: TGTGCCAGCAGTTTAGGGGGGGGGCGCGATCAGCCCCAGCATTTT. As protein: CASSLGGGRDQPQHF. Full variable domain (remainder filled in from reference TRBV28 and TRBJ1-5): DVKVTQSSRYLVKRTGEKVFLECVQDMDHENMFWYRQDPGLGLRLIYFSYDVKMKEKGDIPEGYSVSREKKERFSLILESASTNQTSMYLCASSLGGGRDQPQHFGDGTRLSIL.

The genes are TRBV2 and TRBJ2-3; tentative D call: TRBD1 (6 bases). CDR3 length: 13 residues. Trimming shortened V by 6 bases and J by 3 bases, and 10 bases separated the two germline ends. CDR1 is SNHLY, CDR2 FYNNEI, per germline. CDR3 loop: CASRSTGTDTQYF. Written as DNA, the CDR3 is TGTGCCAGCAGGAGTACAGGGACAGATACGCAGTATTTT.

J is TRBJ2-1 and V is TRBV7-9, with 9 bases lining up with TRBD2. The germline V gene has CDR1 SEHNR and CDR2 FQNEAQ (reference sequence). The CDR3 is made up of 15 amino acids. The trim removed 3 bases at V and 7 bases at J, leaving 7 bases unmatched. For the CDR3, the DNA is TGTGCCAGCAGCTTTCTATTAGCGGGAGTGAATGAGCAGTTCTTC. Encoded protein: CASSFLLAGVNEQFF.

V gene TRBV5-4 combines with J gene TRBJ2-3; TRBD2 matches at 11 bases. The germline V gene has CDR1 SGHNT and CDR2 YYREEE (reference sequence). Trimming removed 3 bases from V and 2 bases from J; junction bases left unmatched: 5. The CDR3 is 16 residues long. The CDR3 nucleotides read TGTGCCAGCAGCTACCGACTAGCGGGACTCACAGATACGCAGTATTTT. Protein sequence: CASSYRLAGLTDTQYF.

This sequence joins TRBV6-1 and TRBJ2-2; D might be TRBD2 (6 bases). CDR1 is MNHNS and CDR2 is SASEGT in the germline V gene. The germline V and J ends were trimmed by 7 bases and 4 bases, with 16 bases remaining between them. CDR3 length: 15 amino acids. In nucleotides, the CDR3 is TGTGCCAGCACTCGGGACTCCTGGGGCACCGGGGAGCTGTTTTTT. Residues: CASTRDSWGTGELFF.

Written as DNA, the CDR3 is TGCGCCAGCAGCCAAGATCCAGTCGGGAGTAACTCCTACAATGAGCAGTTCTTC. Residues: CASSQDPVGSNSYNEQFF. This chain links TRBV4-1 with TRBJ2-1; D is possibly TRBD2 (6 bases). With 0 bases removed from V and 0 bases from J, the gap between germline ends came to 15 bases. There are 18 residues in the CDR3. Per the germline V gene, CDR1 is MGHRA and CDR2 is YSYEKL.